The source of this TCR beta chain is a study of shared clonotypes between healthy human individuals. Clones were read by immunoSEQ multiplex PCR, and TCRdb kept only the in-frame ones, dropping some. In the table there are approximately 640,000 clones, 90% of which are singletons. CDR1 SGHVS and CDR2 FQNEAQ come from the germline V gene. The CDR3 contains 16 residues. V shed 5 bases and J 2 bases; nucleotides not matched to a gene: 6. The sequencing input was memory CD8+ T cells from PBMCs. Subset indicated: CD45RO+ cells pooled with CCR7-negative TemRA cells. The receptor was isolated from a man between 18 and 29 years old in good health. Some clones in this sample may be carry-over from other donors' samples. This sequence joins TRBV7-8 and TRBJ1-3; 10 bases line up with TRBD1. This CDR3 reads CASSSTGTGAGNTIYF. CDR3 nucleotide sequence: TGTGCCAGCAGCAGCACCGGGACAGGGGCTGGAAACACCATATATTTT.